This T cell receptor beta chain was retrieved from a study of T cells after yellow fever vaccination. TCRdb itself ran the 5' RACE reads through MiXCR, one entry per CDR3 protein. The sample has approximately 300,000 distinct CDR3 sequences; around 11% are singletons. After removal of 4 bases from V and 3 bases from J, the junction contained 5 bases not matched to a gene. Germline CDR1 is SGDLS and CDR2 is YYNGEE. The CDR3 is made up of 14 amino acids. As for this clonotype: Antigen: not known.

Study conclusions and caveats: Post-booster reappearance was seen for most primary-vaccination clones (about 96% CD4, around 88% CD8).

Source: CD4+ T cells sorted from PBMCs, taken 45 days after the yellow fever booster vaccination. V and J are TRBV9 and TRBJ1-1, with 8 bases that match TRBD1. The origin of this receptor is a man aged 18-30 years who received the YFV17D yellow fever vaccine. The CDR3 region is CASSFSGGDTEAFF. CDR3 nucleotide sequence: TGTGCCAGCAGCTTTTCAGGGGGCGACACTGAAGCTTTCTTT.